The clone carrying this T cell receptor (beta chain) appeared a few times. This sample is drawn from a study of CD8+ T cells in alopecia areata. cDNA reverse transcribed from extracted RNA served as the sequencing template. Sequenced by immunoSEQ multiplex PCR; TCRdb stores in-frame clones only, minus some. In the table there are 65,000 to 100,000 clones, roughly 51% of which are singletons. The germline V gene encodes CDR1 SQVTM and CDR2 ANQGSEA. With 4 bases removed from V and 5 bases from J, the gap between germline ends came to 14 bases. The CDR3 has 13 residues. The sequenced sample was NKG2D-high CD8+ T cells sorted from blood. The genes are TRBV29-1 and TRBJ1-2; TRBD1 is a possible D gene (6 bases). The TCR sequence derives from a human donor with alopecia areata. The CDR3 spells CSVGLQGKYGYTF. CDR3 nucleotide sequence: TGCAGCGTTGGGTTGCAGGGGAAGTATGGCTACACCTTC.